Listed here are 2 T cell receptor beta chains from one sample, sequenced in a study of OX40 agonist ivuxolimab in advanced cancers. Sequencing was performed with immunoSEQ multiplex PCR; in TCRdb, only in-frame clones are kept and a portion is missing. The sample includes around 22,000 clones, 80% to 90% of them seen just once. This specimen was CD4+ or CD8+ T cells sorted from blood, taken in a trial of the OX40 agonist ivuxolimab. The receptors here all came from an adult with an advanced solid tumor such as melanoma, head and neck, liver or kidney cancer.

The chain couples TRBV7-8 to TRBJ2-3; 10 nucleotides match TRBD1. This CDR3 is 20 amino acids long. J gave up 0 bases and V 5 bases, and 17 bases lay outside the gene matches. Germline CDR1 reads SGHVS; CDR2 reads FQNEAQ. The CDR3 region has the DNA TGTGCCAGCAGCCTATACCTCTACGGGGGACAGGGGACAAGCACAGATACGCAGTATTTT. It is translated as CASSLYLYGGQGTSTDTQYF.

This chain connects TRBV7-6 to TRBJ2-7, with D unclear. This CDR3 has 13 amino acids. Germline V gene lookup returns CDR1 SGHVS and CDR2 FNYEAQ. V shed 3 bases and J shed 4 bases, with 10 bases lying between them. This chain's CDR3 is CASSFNTAYEQYF. CDR3 bases: TGTGCCAGCAGCTTTAATACAGCGTACGAGCAGTACTTC.